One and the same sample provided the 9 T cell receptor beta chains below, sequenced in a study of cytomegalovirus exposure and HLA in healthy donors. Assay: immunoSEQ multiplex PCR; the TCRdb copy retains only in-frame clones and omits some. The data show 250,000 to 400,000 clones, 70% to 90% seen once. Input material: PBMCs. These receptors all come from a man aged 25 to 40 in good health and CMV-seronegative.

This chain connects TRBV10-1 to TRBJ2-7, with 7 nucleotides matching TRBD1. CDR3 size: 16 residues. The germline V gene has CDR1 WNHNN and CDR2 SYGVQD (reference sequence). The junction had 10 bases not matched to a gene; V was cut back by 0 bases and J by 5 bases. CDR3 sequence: CASSESRETGTNEQYF. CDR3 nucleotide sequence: TGCGCCAGCAGTGAGTCTAGGGAGACAGGGACGAACGAGCAGTACTTC.

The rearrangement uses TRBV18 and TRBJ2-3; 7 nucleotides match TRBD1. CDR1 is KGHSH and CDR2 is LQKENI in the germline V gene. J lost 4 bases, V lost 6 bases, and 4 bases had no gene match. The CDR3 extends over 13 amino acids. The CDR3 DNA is TGTGCCAGCTCTTCGGACAGGTCAGATACGCAGTATTTT. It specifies CASSSDRSDTQYF.

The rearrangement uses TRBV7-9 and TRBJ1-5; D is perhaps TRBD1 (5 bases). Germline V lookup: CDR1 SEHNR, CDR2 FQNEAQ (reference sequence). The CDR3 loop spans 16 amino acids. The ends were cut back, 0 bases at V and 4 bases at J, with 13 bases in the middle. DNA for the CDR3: TGTGCCAGCAGCTTAGCGGGTCAGGGTAATAATCAGCCCCAGCATTTT. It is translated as CASSLAGQGNNQPQHF.

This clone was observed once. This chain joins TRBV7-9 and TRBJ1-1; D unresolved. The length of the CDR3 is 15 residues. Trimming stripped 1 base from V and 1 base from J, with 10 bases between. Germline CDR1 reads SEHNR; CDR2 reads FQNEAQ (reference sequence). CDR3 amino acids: CASSLGSLSNTEAFF. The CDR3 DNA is TGTGCCAGCAGCTTAGGATCCCTATCGAACACTGAAGCTTTCTTT.

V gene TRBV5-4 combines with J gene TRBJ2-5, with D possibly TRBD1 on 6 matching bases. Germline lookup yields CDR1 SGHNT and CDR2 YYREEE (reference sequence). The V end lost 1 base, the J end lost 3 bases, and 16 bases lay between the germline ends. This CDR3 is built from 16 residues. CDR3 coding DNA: TGTGCCAGCAGCTTGCCCACACGGACAGCCGAAGAGACCCAGTACTTC. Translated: CASSLPTRTAEETQYF.

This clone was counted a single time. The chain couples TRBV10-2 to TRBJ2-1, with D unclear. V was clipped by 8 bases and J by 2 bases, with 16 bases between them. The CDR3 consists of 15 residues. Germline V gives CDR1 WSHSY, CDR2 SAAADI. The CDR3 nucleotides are TGCGCCAGCGTTCCCGGTGGGCAGCCCTACAATGAGCAGTTCTTC. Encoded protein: CASVPGGQPYNEQFF.

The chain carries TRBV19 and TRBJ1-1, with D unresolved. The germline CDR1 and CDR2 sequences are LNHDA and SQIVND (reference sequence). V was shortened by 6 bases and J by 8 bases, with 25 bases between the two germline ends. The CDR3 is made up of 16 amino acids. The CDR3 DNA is TGTGCCAGTAGCCCCGTAGTGGTGGCAGCCGAACTAGAAGCTTTCTTT. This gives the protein CASSPVVVAAELEAFF.

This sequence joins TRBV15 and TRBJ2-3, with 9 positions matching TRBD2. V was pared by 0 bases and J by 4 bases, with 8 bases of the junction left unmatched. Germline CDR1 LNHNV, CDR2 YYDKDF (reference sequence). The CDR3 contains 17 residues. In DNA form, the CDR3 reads TGTGCCACCAGCAGAGATGCGGGCGGGGGGGCTGCAGATACGCAGTATTTT. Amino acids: CATSRDAGGGAADTQYF. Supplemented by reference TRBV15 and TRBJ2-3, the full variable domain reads DAMVIQNPRYQVTQFGKPVTLSCSQTLNHNVMYWYQQKSSQAPKLLFHYYDKDFNNEADTPDNFQSRRPNTSFCFLDIRSPGLGDTAMYLCATSRDAGGGAADTQYFGPGTRLTVL.

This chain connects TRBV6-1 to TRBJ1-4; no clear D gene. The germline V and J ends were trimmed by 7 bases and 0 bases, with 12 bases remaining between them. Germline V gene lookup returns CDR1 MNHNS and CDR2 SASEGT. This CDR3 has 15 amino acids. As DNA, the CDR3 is TGTGCCAGCACTCTAAACGTTGCAACTAATGAAAAACTGTTTTTT. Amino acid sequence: CASTLNVATNEKLFF.